A selection of T cell receptor beta chains follows, all from one sample in a study of identifying expanded T cells in peripheral blood. This table comes from immunoSEQ multiplex PCR, and its TCRdb copy is limited to in-frame clones, with some not included. The sample consists of under 100,000 clones, 80% to 90% of them appearing once. Specimen: blood. The receptors derive from a person aged 18 to 75 in good health. CDR3s include the opening cysteine and the closing phenylalanine or tryptophan. The D gene is left open where the match is weak. A clone size is listed for some rows: how often the clone was seen (once, few, many), or a class if it is expanded.

v_gene,abundance,j_gene,d_gene,CDR3aa,CDR3nt
TRBV18,NA,TRBJ1-2,NA,CASSAPLGQTFNYGYTF,TGTGCCAGCTCTGCACCTTTGGGGCAAACCTTTAACTATGGCTACACCTTC
TRBV18,NA,TRBJ2-3,NA,CASSPTEGYHTYTDTQYF,TGTGCCAGCTCACCAACTGAAGGGTACCACACCTACACAGATACGCAGTATTTT
TRBV7-2,NA,TRBJ1-1,NA,CASSLANGNTEAFF,TGTGCCAGCAGCTTAGCGAACGGCAACACTGAAGCTTTCTTT
TRBV6-4,NA,TRBJ2-3,TRBD1,CASSEGQESTDTQYF,TGTGCCAGCAGTGAGGGACAGGAAAGCACAGATACGCAGTATTTT
TRBV29-1,NA,TRBJ1-2,NA,CSVDGGIYGYTF,TGCAGCGTTGATGGAGGGATCTATGGCTACACCTTC
TRBV11-3,NA,TRBJ1-6,NA,CASSSSRVYNSPLHF,TGTGCCAGCAGCTCGAGCAGGGTTTACAATTCACCCCTCCACTTT
TRBV2,NA,TRBJ1-3,NA,CASSDILEPSGNTIYF,TGTGCCAGCAGCGATATCCTTGAGCCCTCTGGAAACACCATATATTTT
TRBV7-3,NA,TRBJ1-1,NA,CASSSSGLGTEAFF,TGTGCCAGCAGCTCATCGGGCTTGGGTACTGAAGCTTTCTTT
TRBV7-2,NA,TRBJ2-4,TRBD2,CASSGGGVNIQYF,TGTGCCAGCAGCGGCGGGGGGGTAAACATTCAGTACTTC
TRBV4-3,NA,TRBJ1-5,TRBD1,CASSRDRAPNQPQHF,TGCGCCAGCAGCCGAGACAGGGCCCCAAATCAGCCCCAGCATTTT
TRBV11-3,once,TRBJ2-7,NA,CASSRDNYEQYF,TGTGCCAGCAGCCGGGACAACTACGAGCAGTACTTC
TRBV9,NA,TRBJ1-3,NA,CASSVDWGSGNTIYF,TGTGCCAGCAGCGTAGATTGGGGCTCTGGAAACACCATATATTTT
TRBV5-4,NA,TRBJ1-4,NA,CASSLVPGRANEKLFF,TGTGCCAGCAGCTTGGTCCCGGGAAGGGCTAATGAAAAACTGTTTTTT
TRBV5-8,NA,TRBJ2-2,NA,CASGRTVINTGELFF,TGTGCCAGCGGGCGGACAGTAATTAACACCGGGGAGCTGTTTTTT
TRBV27,NA,TRBJ1-5,TRBD1,CASRRDREENQPQHF,TGTGCCAGCAGACGGGACAGGGAGGAAAATCAGCCCCAGCATTTT
TRBV7-2,once,TRBJ1-5,NA,CASSLSGRVGNQPQHF,TGTGCCAGCAGCTTATCAGGGAGGGTAGGCAATCAGCCCCAGCATTTT